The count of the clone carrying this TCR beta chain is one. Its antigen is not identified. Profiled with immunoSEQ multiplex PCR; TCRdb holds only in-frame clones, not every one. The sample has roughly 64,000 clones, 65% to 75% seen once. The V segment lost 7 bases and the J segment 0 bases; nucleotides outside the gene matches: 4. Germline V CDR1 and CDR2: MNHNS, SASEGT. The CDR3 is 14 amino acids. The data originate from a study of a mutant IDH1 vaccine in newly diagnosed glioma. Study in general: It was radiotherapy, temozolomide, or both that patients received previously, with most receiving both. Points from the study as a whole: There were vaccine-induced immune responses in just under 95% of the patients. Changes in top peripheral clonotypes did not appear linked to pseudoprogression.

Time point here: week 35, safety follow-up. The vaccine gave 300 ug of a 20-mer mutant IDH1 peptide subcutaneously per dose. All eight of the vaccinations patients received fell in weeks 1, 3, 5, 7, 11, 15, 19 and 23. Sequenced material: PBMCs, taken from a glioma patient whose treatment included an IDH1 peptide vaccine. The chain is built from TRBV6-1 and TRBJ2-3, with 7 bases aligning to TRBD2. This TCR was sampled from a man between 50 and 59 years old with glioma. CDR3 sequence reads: CASIGGGSTDTQYF. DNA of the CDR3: TGTGCCAGCATCGGGGGAGGGAGCACAGATACGCAGTATTTT.